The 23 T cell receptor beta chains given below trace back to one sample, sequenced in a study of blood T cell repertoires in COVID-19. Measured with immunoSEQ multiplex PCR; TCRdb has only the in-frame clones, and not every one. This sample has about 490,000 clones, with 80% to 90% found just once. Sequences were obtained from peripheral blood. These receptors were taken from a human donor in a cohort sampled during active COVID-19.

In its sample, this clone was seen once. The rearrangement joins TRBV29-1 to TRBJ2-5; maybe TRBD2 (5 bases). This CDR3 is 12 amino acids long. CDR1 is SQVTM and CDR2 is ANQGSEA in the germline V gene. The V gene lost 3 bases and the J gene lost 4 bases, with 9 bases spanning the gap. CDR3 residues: CSVDLSVETQYF. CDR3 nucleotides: TGCAGCGTTGATCTTAGCGTAGAGACCCAGTACTTC.

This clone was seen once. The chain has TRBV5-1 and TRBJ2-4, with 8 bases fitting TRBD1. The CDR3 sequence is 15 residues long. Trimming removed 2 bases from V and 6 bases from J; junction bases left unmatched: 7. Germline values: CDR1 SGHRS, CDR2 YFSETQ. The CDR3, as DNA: TGCGCCAGCAGCTTATTACCCCAGGGGGCAAACATTCAGTACTTC. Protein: CASSLLPQGANIQYF.

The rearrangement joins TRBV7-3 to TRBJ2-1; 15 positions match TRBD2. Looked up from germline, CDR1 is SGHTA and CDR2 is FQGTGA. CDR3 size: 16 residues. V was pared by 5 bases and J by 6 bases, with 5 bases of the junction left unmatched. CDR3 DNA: TGTGCCAGCAGCCCCTCGGGACTAGCGGGAGGCAATGAGCAGTTCTTC. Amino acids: CASSPSGLAGGNEQFF.

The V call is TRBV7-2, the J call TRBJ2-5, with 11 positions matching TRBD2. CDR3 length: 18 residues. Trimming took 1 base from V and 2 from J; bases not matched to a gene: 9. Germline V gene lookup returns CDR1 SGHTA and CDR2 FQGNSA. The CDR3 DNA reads TGTGCCAGCAGCTTAGGATCGCTAGCGGGAGGAACTCAAGAGACCCAGTACTTC. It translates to CASSLGSLAGGTQETQYF.

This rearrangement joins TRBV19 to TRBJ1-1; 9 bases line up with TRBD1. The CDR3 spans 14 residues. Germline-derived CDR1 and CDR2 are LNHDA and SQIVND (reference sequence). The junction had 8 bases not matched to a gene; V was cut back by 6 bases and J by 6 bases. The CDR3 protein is CASRIPGQGPEAFF. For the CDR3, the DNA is TGTGCCAGTAGGATCCCGGGACAGGGACCTGAAGCTTTCTTT.

In DNA form, the CDR3 reads TGTGCCAGCAGCTCCGGGACAGGGGGCATTCAGCCCCAGCATTTT. Its translation is CASSSGTGGIQPQHF. The gene calls are TRBV28 and TRBJ1-5, with 12 bases fitting TRBD1. Germline CDR1 MDHEN, CDR2 SYDVKM. This CDR3 has 15 residues. Trimming took 6 bases from V and 6 from J; bases not matched to a gene: 6.

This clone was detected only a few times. The CDR3 loop is CASMSGQGTNQPQHF. Here the CDR3 DNA reads TGTGCCAGCATGAGTGGACAGGGGACAAATCAGCCCCAGCATTTT. The chain has TRBV5-8 and TRBJ1-5; 9 nucleotides line up with TRBD1. The CDR3 is made up of 15 amino acids. Germline V gene sequence: CDR1 SGHTS, CDR2 YDEGEE. V gave up 6 bases and J gave up 4 bases; unmatched junction bases: 8.

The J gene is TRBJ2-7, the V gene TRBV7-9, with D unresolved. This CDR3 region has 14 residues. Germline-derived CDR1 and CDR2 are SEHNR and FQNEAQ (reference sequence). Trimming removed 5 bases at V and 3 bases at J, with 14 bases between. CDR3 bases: TGTGCCAGCAGCAGTTCCGAGACATACTACGAGCAGTACTTC. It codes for CASSSSETYYEQYF.

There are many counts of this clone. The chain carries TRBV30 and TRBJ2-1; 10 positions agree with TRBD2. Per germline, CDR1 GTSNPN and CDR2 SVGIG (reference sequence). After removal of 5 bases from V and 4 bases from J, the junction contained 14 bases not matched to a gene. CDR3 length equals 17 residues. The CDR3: CAWDTAGGLPFYNEQFF. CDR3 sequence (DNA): TGTGCCTGGGACACAGCGGGAGGGCTCCCCTTTTACAATGAGCAGTTCTTC. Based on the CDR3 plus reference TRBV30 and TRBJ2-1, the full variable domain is SQTIHQWPATLVQPVGSPLSLECTVEGTSNPNLYWYRQAAGRGLQLLFYSVGIGQISSEVPQNLSASRPQDRQFILSSKKLLLSDSGFYLCAWDTAGGLPFYNEQFFGPGTRLTVL.

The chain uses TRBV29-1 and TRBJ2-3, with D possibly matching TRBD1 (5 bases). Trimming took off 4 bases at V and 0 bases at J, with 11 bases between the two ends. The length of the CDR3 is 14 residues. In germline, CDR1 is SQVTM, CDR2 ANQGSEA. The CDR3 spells CSVGKGSSTDTQYF. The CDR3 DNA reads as TGCAGCGTTGGAAAGGGGTCTAGCACAGATACGCAGTATTTT.

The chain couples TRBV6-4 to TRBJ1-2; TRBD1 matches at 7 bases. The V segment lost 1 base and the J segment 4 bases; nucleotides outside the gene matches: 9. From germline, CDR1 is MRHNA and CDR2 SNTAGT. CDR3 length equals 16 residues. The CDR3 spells CASSDFQGELGYGYTF. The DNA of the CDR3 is TGTGCCAGCAGTGACTTCCAGGGGGAGCTAGGCTATGGCTACACCTTC.

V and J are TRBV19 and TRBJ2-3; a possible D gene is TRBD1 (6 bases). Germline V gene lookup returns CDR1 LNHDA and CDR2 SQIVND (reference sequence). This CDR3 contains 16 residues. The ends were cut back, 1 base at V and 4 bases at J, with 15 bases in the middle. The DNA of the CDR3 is TGTGCCAGTAGTATAGCCCAGGGGTTTCCCCCAGATACGCAGTATTTT. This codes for CASSIAQGFPPDTQYF.

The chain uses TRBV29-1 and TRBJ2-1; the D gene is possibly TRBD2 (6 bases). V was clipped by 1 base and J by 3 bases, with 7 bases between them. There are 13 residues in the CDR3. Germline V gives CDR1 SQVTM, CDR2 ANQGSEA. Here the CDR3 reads CSVEGGLYNEQFF. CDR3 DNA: TGCAGCGTTGAAGGGGGACTCTACAATGAGCAGTTCTTC.

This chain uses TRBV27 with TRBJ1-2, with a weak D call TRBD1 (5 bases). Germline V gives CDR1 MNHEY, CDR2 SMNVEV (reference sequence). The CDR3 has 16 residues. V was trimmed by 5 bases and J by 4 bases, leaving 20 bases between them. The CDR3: CASSPRMGGTLYGYTF. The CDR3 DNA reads TGTGCCAGCAGTCCTCGAATGGGGGGTACTCTCTATGGCTACACCTTC.

The CDR3 here is CASPASRDSGNTIYF. DNA of the CDR3: TGTGCCAGCCCCGCGTCCCGGGACTCTGGAAACACCATATATTTT. This chain links TRBV18 with TRBJ1-3, with D uncertain. This CDR3 contains 15 residues. CDR1 and CDR2 (germline): KGHSH, LQKENI. Trimming removed 8 bases from V and 0 bases from J, with 14 bases in between.

CDR3: CATSEGRQGSDGYTF. CDR3 nucleotides: TGTGCCACCAGTGAAGGGAGACAGGGGAGTGATGGCTACACCTTC. This chain uses TRBV24-1 with TRBJ1-2; 8 positions agree with TRBD1. J lost 6 bases, V lost 4 bases, and 9 bases had no gene match. The CDR3 is 15 amino acids. The V gene's germline CDR1 is KGHDR and CDR2 SFDVKD.

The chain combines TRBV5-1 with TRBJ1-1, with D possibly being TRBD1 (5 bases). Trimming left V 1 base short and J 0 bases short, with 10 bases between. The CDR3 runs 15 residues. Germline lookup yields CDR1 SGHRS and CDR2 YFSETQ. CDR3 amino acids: CASSLSGHLNTEAFF. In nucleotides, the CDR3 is TGCGCCAGCAGCTTGTCAGGACATTTGAACACTGAAGCTTTCTTT.

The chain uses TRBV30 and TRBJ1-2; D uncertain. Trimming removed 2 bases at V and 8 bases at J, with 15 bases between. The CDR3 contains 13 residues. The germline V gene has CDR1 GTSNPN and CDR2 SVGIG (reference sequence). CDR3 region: CAWSSAGGAGYTF. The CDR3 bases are TGTGCCTGGAGTAGCGCCGGCGGTGCCGGCTACACCTTC.

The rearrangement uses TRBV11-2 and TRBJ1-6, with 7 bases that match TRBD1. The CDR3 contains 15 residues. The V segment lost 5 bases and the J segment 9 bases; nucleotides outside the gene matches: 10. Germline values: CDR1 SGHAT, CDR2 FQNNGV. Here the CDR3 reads CASSPLTGIASPLHF. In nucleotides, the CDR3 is TGTGCCAGCAGCCCCTTGACAGGGATAGCTTCACCCCTCCACTTT. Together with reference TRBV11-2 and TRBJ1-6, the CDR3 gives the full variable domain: EAGVAQSPRYKIIEKRQSVAFWCNPISGHATLYWYQQILGQGPKLLIQFQNNGVVDDSQLPKDRFSAERLKGVDSTLKIQPAKLEDSAVYLCASSPLTGIASPLHFGNGTRLTVT.

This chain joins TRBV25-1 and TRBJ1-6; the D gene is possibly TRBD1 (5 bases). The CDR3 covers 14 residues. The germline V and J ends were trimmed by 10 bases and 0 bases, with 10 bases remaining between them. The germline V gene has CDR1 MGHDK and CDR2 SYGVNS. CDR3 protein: CATRQSSYNSPLHF. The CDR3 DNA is TGTGCCACCAGACAGAGCTCCTATAATTCACCCCTCCACTTT.

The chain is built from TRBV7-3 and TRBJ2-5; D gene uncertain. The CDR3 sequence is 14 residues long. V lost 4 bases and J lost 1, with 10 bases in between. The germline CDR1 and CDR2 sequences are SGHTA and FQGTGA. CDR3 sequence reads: CASSSFPVQETQYF. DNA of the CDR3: TGTGCCAGCAGCTCCTTCCCAGTCCAAGAGACCCAGTACTTC.

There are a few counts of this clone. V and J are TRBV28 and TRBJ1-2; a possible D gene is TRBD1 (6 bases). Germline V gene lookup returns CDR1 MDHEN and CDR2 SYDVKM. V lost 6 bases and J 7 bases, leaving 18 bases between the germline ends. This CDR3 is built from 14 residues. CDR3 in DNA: TGTGCCAGCAGCCCTTCACAGGGAGGGGCTGGCTACACCTTC. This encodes CASSPSQGGAGYTF.

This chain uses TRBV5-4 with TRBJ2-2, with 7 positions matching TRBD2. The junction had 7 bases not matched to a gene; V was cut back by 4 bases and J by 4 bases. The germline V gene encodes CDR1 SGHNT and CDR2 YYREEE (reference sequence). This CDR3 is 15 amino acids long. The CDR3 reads CASSLDQRGTGELFF. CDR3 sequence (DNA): TGTGCCAGCAGCCTGGACCAGCGGGGCACCGGGGAGCTGTTTTTT.